Below, 20 T cell receptor beta chains from the same sample are listed, as sequenced in a study of T cell repertoires in ileal Crohn's disease. The method was immunoSEQ multiplex PCR; TCRdb's version includes in-frame clones alone and lacks a portion of them. Of some 2,000 clones in the sample, 80% to 85% were seen once. Material: ileal tissue. The receptors were gathered from an adult with Crohn's disease.

This clone was recorded once. This chain uses TRBV29-1 with TRBJ1-1; 7 bases agree with TRBD1. The CDR3 has 14 residues. Germline values: CDR1 SQVTM, CDR2 ANQGSEA. After removal of 6 bases from V and 8 bases from J, the junction contained 15 bases not matched to a gene. The CDR3 region is CSVGLGQDETEAFF. CDR3 bases: TGCAGCGTCGGGTTAGGACAGGACGAAACCGAAGCTTTCTTT.

The chain recombines TRBV6-5 with TRBJ2-3, with a possible D match to TRBD2 (6 bases). Trimming cost V 0 bases and J 1 base, with 11 bases left between them. Germline CDR1 reads MNHEY; CDR2 reads SVGAGI. There are 16 residues in the CDR3. The CDR3 nucleotides read TGTGCCAGCAGTTACTCAGGGGACTTGCGCACAGATACGCAGTATTTT. As protein: CASSYSGDLRTDTQYF.

The CDR3 sequence is CASSTGTGAYEQYF. CDR3 nucleotide sequence: TGTGCCAGCAGCACAGGGACAGGGGCCTACGAGCAGTACTTC. The V call is TRBV11-2, the J call TRBJ2-7; 10 positions match TRBD1. The CDR3 length is 14 residues. The V gene end was trimmed by 5 bases and the J gene end by 2 bases; junction bases not matched to a gene: 3. Germline assignment: CDR1 SGHAT and CDR2 FQNNGV.

The chain carries TRBV5-1 and TRBJ2-5, with 15 bases lining up with TRBD2. The V and J ends lost 3 bases and 5 bases, in that order; junction bases with no gene match: 5. The germline V gene encodes CDR1 SGHRS and CDR2 YFSETQ. The CDR3 covers 16 residues. The CDR3: CASSWGTSGGTETQYF. As DNA, the CDR3 is TGCGCCAGCAGCTGGGGGACTAGCGGGGGGACGGAGACCCAGTACTTC. Filled out from reference TRBV5-1 and TRBJ2-5, the complete variable domain reads KAGVTQTPRYLIKTRGQQVTLSCSPISGHRSVSWYQQTPGQGLQFLFEYFSETQRNKGNFPGRFSGRQFSNSRSEMNVSTLELGDSALYLCASSWGTSGGTETQYFGPGTRLLVL.

The V call is TRBV6-5, the J call TRBJ1-1, with TRBD1 as a possible D gene (5 bases). The CDR3 length is 13 residues. Germline V gene lookup returns CDR1 MNHEY and CDR2 SVGAGI. Trimming took off 9 bases at V and 3 bases at J, with 14 bases between the two ends. DNA for the CDR3: TGTGCCAGGACCAGGGCTTTGTACACTGAAGCTTTCTTT. Protein product: CARTRALYTEAFF.

The chain recombines TRBV25-1 with TRBJ1-2; the D gene is possibly TRBD1 (6 bases). V gave up 3 bases and J gave up 6 bases, with 23 bases separating them. The CDR3 totals 17 residues. Per germline, CDR1 MGHDK and CDR2 SYGVNS. The CDR3 loop reads CASSDPAGRGSGHGYTF. The CDR3 bases are TGTGCCAGCAGTGACCCGGCGGGCAGGGGATCCGGGCATGGCTACACCTTC.

The chain joins TRBV7-9 to TRBJ2-3; possibly TRBD2 for D (6 bases). V shed 3 bases and J shed 2 bases, with 15 bases lying between them. In germline, CDR1 is SEHNR, CDR2 FQNEAQ (reference sequence). CDR3 length equals 16 residues. The CDR3 DNA reads as TGTGCCAGCAGCTTCGGAGGGGCCCTTATCACAGATACGCAGTATTTT. Amino acid sequence: CASSFGGALITDTQYF. The full variable domain, its missing parts supplied by reference TRBV7-9 and TRBJ2-3, is DTGVSQNPRHKITKRGQNVTFRCDPISEHNRLYWYRQTLGQGPEFLTYFQNEAQLEKSRLLSDRFSAERPKGSFSTLEIQRTEQGDSAMYLCASSFGGALITDTQYFGPGTRLTVL.

The chain carries TRBV2 and TRBJ2-7, with 7 positions matching TRBD2. V lost 9 bases, J lost 2 bases, and 13 bases stayed unmatched. Looked up from germline, CDR1 is SNHLY and CDR2 is FYNNEI. CDR3 size: 15 residues. Here the CDR3 reads CASSLFLRGAYEQYF. CDR3 coding DNA: TGTGCCAGTTCTCTTTTTCTTCGGGGGGCCTACGAGCAGTACTTC.

This chain uses TRBV7-2 with TRBJ2-1, with D uncertain. Trimming shortened V by 6 bases and J by 5 bases, and 14 bases separated the two germline ends. The CDR3 totals 14 residues. In germline, CDR1 is SGHTA, CDR2 FQGNSA. The CDR3 bases are TGTGCCAGCAGTAGAGGTGGCGGAGACAATGAGCAGTTCTTC. It codes for CASSRGGGDNEQFF.

This clone is large (0.1 to 1%) in the sample. This chain connects TRBV10-2 to TRBJ2-1, with D perhaps matching TRBD2 (6 bases). V shed 3 bases and J shed 10 bases, with 10 bases lying between them. Germline assignment: CDR1 WSHSY and CDR2 SAAADI. This CDR3 comprises 12 residues. This CDR3 reads CASSDLGGEQFF. The CDR3 coding sequence is TGCGCCAGCAGTGATCTGGGGGGAGAGCAGTTCTTC.

V gene TRBV15 combines with J gene TRBJ1-2; perhaps TRBD1 as D (6 bases). Trimming stripped 6 bases from V and 2 bases from J, with 7 bases between. Germline lookup yields CDR1 LNHNV and CDR2 YYDKDF (reference sequence). The CDR3 is 12 amino acids. The CDR3 sequence is CATRDRNYGYTF. The CDR3 DNA reads as TGTGCCACCAGAGACAGGAACTATGGCTACACCTTC.

The rearrangement uses TRBV6-6 and TRBJ2-6; D is undetermined. The CDR3 is made up of 14 amino acids. V lost 6 bases, J lost 0 bases, and 6 bases lay in between. The germline V gene encodes CDR1 MNHNY and CDR2 SVGAGI (reference sequence). Written as DNA, the CDR3 is TGTGCCAGCAGATATATCTCTGGGGCCAACGTCCTGACTTTC. It specifies CASRYISGANVLTF.

Only a few counts were recorded for this clone. This chain uses TRBV10-3 with TRBJ2-1; 8 bases agree with TRBD2. CDR1 is ENHRY, CDR2 SYGVKD, per germline. This CDR3 has 14 residues. The V segment lost 4 bases and the J segment 7 bases; nucleotides outside the gene matches: 6. CDR3 nucleotides: TGTGCCATCAGTGGAATAGCGGGGAGGAATGAGCAGTTCTTC. Translating gives CAISGIAGRNEQFF.

This sequence joins TRBV7-2 and TRBJ2-1, with 8 positions matching TRBD1. Germline values: CDR1 SGHTA, CDR2 FQGNSA. The CDR3 is made up of 15 amino acids. Trimming took 5 bases from V and 7 from J; bases not matched to a gene: 10. In DNA form, the CDR3 reads TGTGCCAGCAGCACAGGGACGGACAGGGCTAATGAGCAGTTCTTC. It codes for CASSTGTDRANEQFF.

The CDR3 DNA sequence: TGTGCCAGCAGCTTATACAGGGCCCATCAGCCCCAGCATTTT. This translates into CASSLYRAHQPQHF. V is TRBV7-2 and J is TRBJ1-5; tentatively, D is TRBD1 (6 bases). V lost 2 bases and J lost 5, with 10 bases in between. CDR3 length: 14 residues. Germline V lookup: CDR1 SGHTA, CDR2 FQGNSA.

This clone was picked up one time. The rearrangement links TRBV4-3 to TRBJ2-7; D unclear. This CDR3 region has 14 residues. The V end was cut by 2 bases, the J end by 0 bases, with 8 bases between. In germline, CDR1 is LGHNA, CDR2 YSLEER. CDR3 bases: TGCGCCAGCAGCCAATCAGGCTACTCCTACGAGCAGTACTTC. Translation gives CASSQSGYSYEQYF.

The chain joins TRBV4-1 to TRBJ2-3; 15 bases are a match to TRBD2. Germline loops: CDR1 MGHRA, CDR2 YSYEKL. V was pared by 3 bases and J by 5 bases, with 12 bases of the junction left unmatched. The length of the CDR3 is 19 residues. CDR3: CASSQGTSGGTRQGDTQYF. The CDR3 DNA reads TGCGCCAGCAGCCAGGGGACTAGCGGGGGGACACGGCAGGGAGATACGCAGTATTTT.

The V and J genes are TRBV18 and TRBJ2-2, with 7 bases aligning to TRBD2. The V gene end was trimmed by 2 bases and the J gene end by 1 base; junction bases not matched to a gene: 10. The CDR3 covers 18 residues. Germline-derived CDR1 and CDR2 are KGHSH and LQKENI. CDR3 protein: CASSPKDVSSGNTGELFF. The CDR3 DNA reads TGTGCCAGCTCACCAAAAGACGTGTCTAGCGGGAACACCGGGGAGCTGTTTTTT.

The sample holds a few counts of this clone. The V call is TRBV5-4, the J call TRBJ1-2; 9 bases agree with TRBD1. With 4 bases clipped from V and 2 bases from J, the junction kept 6 bases outside the gene matches. Germline CDR1 is SGHNT and CDR2 is YYREEE (reference sequence). This CDR3 is 15 amino acids long. The DNA of the CDR3 is TGTGCCAGCAGCGACTGGACAGGGGCCAACTATGGCTACACCTTC. Encoded protein: CASSDWTGANYGYTF.

This chain connects TRBV27 to TRBJ2-3; D may be TRBD2 (5 bases). CDR3 length: 13 amino acids. V lost 3 bases and J lost 3, with 7 bases in between. Germline V CDR1 and CDR2: MNHEY, SMNVEV (reference sequence). The CDR3 nucleotides read TGTGCCAGCAGTTTCAGCGGAACAGATACGCAGTATTTT. Translation gives CASSFSGTDTQYF.